The source of this T cell receptor (beta chain) is a study of identical twins. Findings and caveats of the study: Interpretation of the results relied on cross-sectional statistical analysis and not on following the same donors. Insertions ran lower in abundant cord blood beta clonotypes, though not in memory repertoires. Invariant MAIT and iNKT cells may have partly biased zero-insertion analyses.

As to this clonotype: The antigen remains undetermined.

CDR3 length equals 17 residues. The ends were cut back, 0 bases at V and 4 bases at J, with 18 bases in the middle. The germline gives CDR1 SGHDT, CDR2 YYEEEE. A universal primer site came from template switching; cDNA carried unique molecular identifiers. Via MiXCR, TCRdb re-called the 5' RACE reads, giving one row per CDR3 protein. Of under 350,000 distinct CDR3 sequences listed, roughly 9% are singletons. The sample also formed part of further work on yellow fever vaccine responses in identical twins.

The TCR was taken from a woman in her late teens or twenties in good health. The rearrangement joins TRBV5-6 to TRBJ2-3; the D gene is possibly TRBD1 (5 bases). Sequencing was done on a sample of CD8+ T cells sorted from blood. CDR3 DNA sequence: TGTGCCAGCAGCTTGGTGGACGAATTAAGGGGTCCAGATACGCAGTATTTT. Translated, it gives CASSLVDELRGPDTQYF.